This T cell receptor beta chain was found in a study of T cells after yellow fever vaccination. Broader study findings: Secondary responses were weaker yet peaked faster, day 5 versus 15. After the booster, roughly 96% of CD4 and about nine tenths of CD8 primary-response clones were re-detected.

This clonotype appeared many times. Its antigen is undetermined. TCRdb used MiXCR to reprocess the 5' RACE reads, holding one entry per CDR3 protein. The sample records 250,000 to 400,000 distinct CDR3 sequences, approximately 4.5% being singletons. The input for sequencing was PBMCs, taken 15 days after the yellow fever booster vaccination. This sequence originates from a man younger than 35 who received the YFV17D yellow fever vaccine.

The CDR3 loop reads CASSQGTGYRSDYGYTF. Written as DNA, the CDR3 is TGCGCCAGCAGCCAGGGGACGGGGTACAGGTCAGACTATGGCTACACCTTC. V usage is TRBV4-1 and J usage is TRBJ1-2; D is possibly TRBD1 (5 bases). CDR1 MGHRA and CDR2 YSYEKL come from the germline V gene. Trimming stripped 3 bases from V and 3 bases from J, with 20 bases between. CDR3 length equals 17 residues.